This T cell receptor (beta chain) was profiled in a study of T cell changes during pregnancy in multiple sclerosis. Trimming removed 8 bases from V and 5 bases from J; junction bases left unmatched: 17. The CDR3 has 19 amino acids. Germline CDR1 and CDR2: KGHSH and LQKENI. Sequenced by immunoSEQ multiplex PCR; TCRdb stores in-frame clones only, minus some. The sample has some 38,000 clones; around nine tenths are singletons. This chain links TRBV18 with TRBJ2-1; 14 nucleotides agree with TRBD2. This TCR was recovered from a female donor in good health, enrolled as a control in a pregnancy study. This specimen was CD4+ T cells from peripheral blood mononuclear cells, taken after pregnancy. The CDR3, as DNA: TGTGCCAGCACGAAGTCCGGACTAGCGGGGGGCCCCCGGGACAATGAGCAGTTCTTC. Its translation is CASTKSGLAGGPRDNEQFF.